This T cell receptor (beta chain) was retrieved from a study of cytomegalovirus exposure and HLA in healthy donors. Study conclusions and caveats: No immune exposure information besides CMV serostatus was available.

Unrecorded immune exposures were likely, despite nominal health at sampling. A multiplex PCR was run with 60 Vbeta primers and 13 Jbeta primers. TCRdb's copy holds only in-frame clones and misses some; the assay was immunoSEQ multiplex PCR. The table shows 95,000 to 100,000 clones, with approximately 76% occurring only once. On this clone: Antigen unknown.

CDR1 is SGDLS and CDR2 is YYNGEE in the germline V gene. J gave up 1 base and V 4 bases, and 10 bases lay outside the gene matches. This CDR3 has 17 amino acids. This TCR was sampled from a man aged 40-55 years in good health and CMV-seronegative. This sequence joins TRBV9 and TRBJ2-2; 7 bases are shared with TRBD1. Input material: PBMCs. The CDR3 DNA reads TGTGCCAGCAGCTCAGACAGGGTTATCGTGAACACCGGGGAGCTGTTTTTT. This codes for CASSSDRVIVNTGELFF.